These 6 T cell receptor beta chains share one sample of origin, sequenced in a study of blood T cell repertoires in COVID-19. The method was immunoSEQ multiplex PCR; TCRdb's version includes in-frame clones alone and lacks a portion of them. The table lists around 430,000 clones, just under 90% of them singletons, with roughly a tenth in the top ten. The source material was PBMCs or T cells enriched from blood (not recorded which). These receptors all stem from a woman in her fifties or sixties who had recovered from COVID-19.

This clone was observed once. The chain couples TRBV19 to TRBJ1-2, with D unresolved. Trimming left V 0 bases short and J 8 bases short, with 22 bases between. The CDR3 loop spans 17 amino acids. Per germline, CDR1 LNHDA and CDR2 SQIVND (reference sequence). CDR3 sequence: CASSIDPNGDPVRGYTF. As DNA, the CDR3 is TGTGCCAGTAGTATAGACCCAAACGGTGATCCCGTGAGGGGCTACACCTTC.

The V call is TRBV5-1, the J call TRBJ2-1, with 9 bases fitting TRBD1. This CDR3 region has 13 residues. Looked up from germline, CDR1 is SGHRS and CDR2 is YFSETQ. Trimming removed 6 bases from V and 6 bases from J; junction bases left unmatched: 4. Here the CDR3 DNA reads TGCGCCAGCACAGGACAGGGGATCAATGAGCAGTTCTTC. Its translation: CASTGQGINEQFF.

This chain joins TRBV25-1 and TRBJ2-1; perhaps TRBD1 as D (7 bases). Trimming removed 5 bases at V and 5 bases at J, with 16 bases between. CDR1 and CDR2 (germline): MGHDK, SYGVNS. The CDR3 extends over 15 amino acids. CDR3 DNA: TGTGCCAGCAGTCCCCGGCGGGACAGAGACAATGAGCAGTTCTTC. This codes for CASSPRRDRDNEQFF.

The chain carries TRBV27 and TRBJ1-5; D perhaps matches TRBD1 (6 bases). Germline-derived CDR1 and CDR2 are MNHEY and SMNVEV (reference sequence). Trimming pared 5 bases from V and 6 bases from J, leaving 14 bases between. CDR3 length: 14 residues. This chain's CDR3 is CASSPTPGAQPQHF. The CDR3 nucleotides read TGTGCCAGCAGTCCGACCCCAGGGGCTCAGCCCCAGCATTTT.

The chain is built from TRBV7-5 and TRBJ2-7; the DNA was not compared with TRBD1, the D call given in the table. TRBV7-5 corresponds to a pseudogene. There are 14 residues in the CDR3. The CDR3 nucleotides read TGTGCCAGAAGCTCCCGGGACAGGGGCTACGAGCAGTACTTC. Translation gives CARSSRDRGYEQYF.

The genes are TRBV2 and TRBJ1-3; TRBD1 is a possible D gene (5 bases). Germline CDR1 and CDR2: SNHLY and FYNNEI. The V end lost 3 bases, the J end lost 3 bases, and 12 bases lay between the germline ends. CDR3 length: 15 amino acids. CDR3 loop: CASSDPGQGGNTIYF. In nucleotides, the CDR3 is TGTGCCAGCAGTGACCCCGGGCAGGGTGGAAACACCATATATTTT.